These 29 T cell receptor beta chains share one sample of origin, sequenced in a study of CD8+ T cells in alopecia areata. Extraction and reverse transcription of RNA yielded cDNA as the sequencing template. Profiled with immunoSEQ multiplex PCR; TCRdb holds only in-frame clones, not every one. The table has 150,000 to 200,000 clones, approximately 56% seen once. The source material was CD4+ T cells sorted from blood, sampled at week 0. These receptor sequences come from a human donor with alopecia areata.

V and J are TRBV5-1 and TRBJ1-2; D is perhaps TRBD1 (5 bases). The CDR3 consists of 12 residues. Deletions cut 4 bases from V and 8 bases from J, with 12 bases between. Germline V gene sequence: CDR1 SGHRS, CDR2 YFSETQ. CDR3 DNA: TGCGCCAGCAGCCCCTTGGACAAAGGCTACACCTTC. Translation: CASSPLDKGYTF. The whole variable domain, filled in from reference TRBV5-1 and TRBJ1-2, reads KAGVTQTPRYLIKTRGQQVTLSCSPISGHRSVSWYQQTPGQGLQFLFEYFSETQRNKGNFPGRFSGRQFSNSRSEMNVSTLELGDSALYLCASSPLDKGYTFGSGTRLTVV.

The chain links TRBV7-2 to TRBJ1-1; no firm D call. This CDR3 spans 13 amino acids. V lost 5 bases, J lost 8 bases, and 15 bases lay in between. Per germline, CDR1 SGHTA and CDR2 FQGNSA. The CDR3 coding sequence is TGTGCCAGCAGCCCATCCGAGACACGGGAAGCTTTCTTT. Translating it yields CASSPSETREAFF.

The chain employs TRBV5-1 and TRBJ2-4; maybe TRBD1 (5 bases). Germline lookup yields CDR1 SGHRS and CDR2 YFSETQ. V lost 3 bases and J 8 bases, leaving 12 bases between the germline ends. The CDR3 runs to 13 residues. The CDR3 region has the DNA TGCGCCAGCAGCTCGACAGTGAGTGACATTCAGTACTTC. Protein product: CASSSTVSDIQYF.

The chain is built from TRBV4-2 and TRBJ1-1, with D perhaps TRBD1 (5 bases). The CDR3 spans 13 residues. Germline CDR1 reads LGHNA; CDR2 reads YNFKEQ. Trimming stripped 1 base from V and 6 bases from J, with 9 bases between. CDR3 coding DNA: TGTGCCAGCAGCCAAGCCACAGGCTCTGAAGCTTTCTTT. Translating it yields CASSQATGSEAFF.

The chain combines TRBV30 with TRBJ2-7; no definite D call. The CDR3 is 13 amino acids. Trimming pared 0 bases from V and 2 bases from J, leaving 8 bases between. Germline V gene sequence: CDR1 GTSNPN, CDR2 SVGIG (reference sequence). The CDR3 coding sequence is TGTGCCTGGAGTGTACAATCAACCTACGAGCAGTACTTC. Its translation is CAWSVQSTYEQYF.

Here the CDR3 reads CATSRDPGDIQYF. Written as DNA, the CDR3 is TGTGCCACCAGCAGAGATCCCGGGGACATTCAGTACTTC. The chain uses TRBV15 and TRBJ2-4, with D maybe TRBD2 (5 bases). CDR3 length equals 13 residues. Germline V gene sequence: CDR1 LNHNV, CDR2 YYDKDF (reference sequence). Trimming took off 0 bases at V and 8 bases at J, with 8 bases between the two ends.

As to this clone: The same CDR3 arises from other DNA sequences in this sample as well. This sequence joins TRBV6-1 and TRBJ2-7; D gene uncertain. Germline loops: CDR1 MNHNS, CDR2 SASEGT. V was clipped by 4 bases and J by 1 base, with 8 bases between them. CDR3 length: 13 amino acids. The CDR3 loop reads CASSGAASYEQYF. The CDR3 DNA reads as TGTGCCAGCAGTGGGGCAGCATCCTACGAGCAGTACTTC.

The chain combines TRBV29-1 with TRBJ2-2, with D maybe TRBD1 (6 bases). Between the trimmed V and J ends, which lost 6 bases and 3 bases, there was a span of 8 bases. CDR3 length equals 12 residues. The germline gives CDR1 SQVTM, CDR2 ANQGSEA. For the CDR3, the DNA is TGCAGCGTGAACAGGGACACCGGGGAGCTGTTTTTT. Protein: CSVNRDTGELFF.

This clone occurred a few times. Distinct nucleotide sequences in the sample also encode this CDR3. The chain links TRBV30 to TRBJ1-2, with D maybe TRBD1 (5 bases). V lost 3 bases, J lost 4 bases, and 9 bases lay in between. CDR3 length equals 12 residues. Germline V gene sequence: CDR1 GTSNPN, CDR2 SVGIG (reference sequence). In nucleotides, the CDR3 is TGTGCCTGGAGCCGACAGTTCTATGGCTACACCTTC. This sequence encodes CAWSRQFYGYTF.

CDR3 amino acids: CAWSTDRTIREKLFF. The CDR3 DNA follows: TGTGCCTGGAGTACAGACAGGACCATTAGGGAAAAACTGTTTTTT. V and J are TRBV30 and TRBJ1-4, with D possibly being TRBD1 (6 bases). The CDR3 is made up of 15 amino acids. V lost 2 bases, J lost 8 bases, and 18 bases lay in between. The germline V gene has CDR1 GTSNPN and CDR2 SVGIG (reference sequence).

The rearrangement uses TRBV5-1 and TRBJ2-5; possibly TRBD1 for D (6 bases). CDR1 is SGHRS, CDR2 YFSETQ, per germline. CDR3 length: 16 amino acids. Deletions cut 4 bases from V and 4 bases from J, with 20 bases between. The DNA of the CDR3 is TGCGCCAGCAGCATGTTTGGACGGGGCAGGGGAGAGACCCAGTACTTC. This gives the protein CASSMFGRGRGETQYF.

This clone was seen a single time. The chain is built from TRBV30 and TRBJ2-7, with TRBD1 matching 7 bases. Per the germline V gene, CDR1 is GTSNPN and CDR2 is SVGIG (reference sequence). The ends lost 3 bases at V and 7 bases at J; junction bases unmatched: 9. This CDR3 has 13 amino acids. CDR3 nucleotide sequence: TGTGCCTGGAGCGTAGGCCCGGACAGGGAGCAGTACTTC. Encoded protein: CAWSVGPDREQYF. The full variable domain, rest sourced from reference TRBV30 and TRBJ2-7, is SQTIHQWPATLVQPVGSPLSLECTVEGTSNPNLYWYRQAAGRGLQLLFYSVGIGQISSEVPQNLSASRPQDRQFILSSKKLLLSDSGFYLCAWSVGPDREQYFGPGTRLTVT.

The chain has TRBV7-6 and TRBJ2-7; D may be TRBD2 (6 bases). CDR1 and CDR2 from the germline V gene are SGHVS and FNYEAQ. The CDR3 spans 13 residues. Trimming shortened V by 1 base and J by 7 bases, and 11 bases separated the two germline ends. CDR3 nucleotide sequence: TGTGCCAGCAGCTTAGGGACTACCGAAGAGCAGTACTTC. The encoded protein is CASSLGTTEEQYF.

Of note for this clone: The sample carries other DNA sequences with the same CDR3. V gene TRBV30 combines with J gene TRBJ1-5; 8 bases are a match to TRBD1. The J segment lost 1 base and the V segment lost 3 bases, leaving 8 bases of the junction unmatched. CDR1 and CDR2 (germline): GTSNPN, SVGIG (reference sequence). The CDR3 has 16 residues. The CDR3, as DNA: TGTGCCTGGAGCCTATCAGGGGGCGGGAGCAATCAGCCCCAGCATTTT. Protein sequence: CAWSLSGGGSNQPQHF. Looking up the rest from reference TRBV30 and TRBJ1-5 gives the full variable domain: SQTIHQWPATLVQPVGSPLSLECTVEGTSNPNLYWYRQAAGRGLQLLFYSVGIGQISSEVPQNLSASRPQDRQFILSSKKLLLSDSGFYLCAWSLSGGGSNQPQHFGDGTRLSIL.

The CDR3 reads CASSYSYGETQYF. The CDR3 region has the DNA TGTGCCAGCAGTTACTCTTACGGAGAGACCCAGTACTTC. The V gene is TRBV6-5, the J gene TRBJ2-5; no clear D. Trimming left V 0 bases short and J 4 bases short, with 6 bases between. This CDR3 contains 13 residues. The germline gives CDR1 MNHEY, CDR2 SVGAGI.

Note on this clone: Other DNA sequences of this sample code for an identical CDR3. V is TRBV29-1 and J is TRBJ1-5, with D perhaps matching TRBD1 (5 bases). The V gene's germline CDR1 is SQVTM and CDR2 ANQGSEA. The CDR3 covers 12 residues. V gave up 6 bases and J gave up 0 bases, with 6 bases separating them. In DNA form, the CDR3 reads TGCAGCGTCAGGGATAGCAATCAGCCCCAGCATTTT. It yields the protein CSVRDSNQPQHF.

This clone was picked up a small number of times. The chain has TRBV29-1 and TRBJ2-3; 8 bases map to TRBD2. Germline V gene lookup returns CDR1 SQVTM and CDR2 ANQGSEA. V trimming: 5 bases; J trimming: 2 bases; junction bases outside the gene matches: 6. CDR3 length: 14 residues. CDR3: CSVSGGSNTDTQYF. The CDR3 nucleotides are TGCAGCGTTAGCGGGGGCAGCAACACAGATACGCAGTATTTT.

The chain links TRBV6-6 to TRBJ2-6; 7 nucleotides match TRBD1. Trimming removed 6 bases from V and 3 bases from J; junction bases left unmatched: 8. Germline values: CDR1 MNHNY, CDR2 SVGAGI (reference sequence). The CDR3 totals 16 residues. The CDR3 DNA is TGTGCCAGCAGAGACTACAGGGGCAATGGGGCCAACGTCCTGACTTTC. Protein product: CASRDYRGNGANVLTF.

The rearrangement uses TRBV5-1 and TRBJ2-3, with D tentatively TRBD2 (6 bases). The CDR3 runs to 16 residues. CDR1 and CDR2 from the germline V gene are SGHRS and YFSETQ. The ends were cut back, 1 base at V and 1 base at J, with 13 bases in the middle. Here the CDR3 reads CASSLSSAGRTDTQYF. As DNA, the CDR3 is TGCGCCAGCAGCTTGTCATCGGCGGGACGCACAGATACGCAGTATTTT.

V gene TRBV2 combines with J gene TRBJ1-2; D might be TRBD1 (5 bases). The CDR3 sequence is 13 residues long. The germline V gene encodes CDR1 SNHLY and CDR2 FYNNEI. V gave up 4 bases and J gave up 2 bases, with 8 bases separating them. DNA for the CDR3: TGTGCCAGCAGTGGGAAGGGGAACTATGGCTACACCTTC. Translating it yields CASSGKGNYGYTF.

The chain links TRBV25-1 to TRBJ1-2, with D perhaps TRBD1 (5 bases). The CDR3 runs to 12 residues. V was cut by 3 bases and J by 6 bases, with 8 bases left in between. Germline V lookup: CDR1 MGHDK, CDR2 SYGVNS. Here the CDR3 DNA reads TGTGCCAGCAGTGAGGGCAGGGATGGCTACACCTTC. Amino acids: CASSEGRDGYTF.

The table lists this clone with a few counts. The V call is TRBV30, the J call TRBJ2-3; 10 bases fit TRBD2. Germline V gene sequence: CDR1 GTSNPN, CDR2 SVGIG (reference sequence). After removal of 4 bases from V and 6 bases from J, the junction contained 10 bases not matched to a gene. This CDR3 has 15 residues. Written as DNA, the CDR3 is TGTGCCTGGAACAACGCAAGCGGGGGGGCGGATACGCAGTATTTT. As protein: CAWNNASGGADTQYF.

V gene TRBV21-1 combines with J gene TRBJ2-7; the listed D gene, TRBD2, was not tested against the DNA. TRBV21-1 counts as a pseudogene. The length of the CDR3 is 17 residues. Written as DNA, the CDR3 is TGTGCCAGCAGCAAAGGACCACCGGGACTACTACCCTACGAGCAGTACTTC. It specifies CASSKGPPGLLPYEQYF.

This rearrangement joins TRBV5-6 to TRBJ1-1; D perhaps matches TRBD1 (6 bases). Germline V CDR1 and CDR2: SGHDT, YYEEEE. V was shortened by 3 bases and J by 2 bases, with 14 bases between the two germline ends. This CDR3 has 15 residues. CDR3 protein: CASSSRGHFNTEAFF. The CDR3 nucleotides are TGTGCCAGCAGCTCCAGGGGCCACTTTAACACTGAAGCTTTCTTT.

J is TRBJ1-1 and V is TRBV5-1, with 7 bases lining up with TRBD1. The CDR3 is 14 amino acids. Trimming removed 4 bases from V and 6 bases from J; junction bases left unmatched: 9. Germline CDR1 reads SGHRS; CDR2 reads YFSETQ. In DNA form, the CDR3 reads TGCGCCAGCAGCGAGGGCAGGGGGTCCGCTGAAGCTTTCTTT. It codes for CASSEGRGSAEAFF.

The rearrangement links TRBV7-2 to TRBJ2-7; the D is unclear. Germline V lookup: CDR1 SGHTA, CDR2 FQGNSA. The CDR3 is 12 residues long. V lost 2 bases to trimming and J lost 6 bases, with 8 bases between them. CDR3 protein: CASSLNLGEQYF. As DNA, the CDR3 is TGTGCCAGCAGCTTAAACCTGGGCGAGCAGTACTTC.

The genes are TRBV25-1 and TRBJ2-3; perhaps TRBD2 as D (5 bases). This CDR3 comprises 15 residues. Germline V CDR1 and CDR2: MGHDK, SYGVNS. V was cut by 9 bases and J by 6 bases, with 22 bases left in between. The CDR3 here is CASEIGRGLADTQYF. The CDR3 DNA reads TGTGCCAGTGAAATAGGGCGAGGGCTCGCCGATACGCAGTATTTT.

The rearrangement links TRBV7-9 to TRBJ2-5, with 7 bases lining up with TRBD1. The V gene end was trimmed by 4 bases and the J gene end by 5 bases; junction bases not matched to a gene: 4. The germline V gene encodes CDR1 SEHNR and CDR2 FQNEAQ (reference sequence). The CDR3 sequence is 13 residues long. CDR3 region: CASSSRGPETQYF. The CDR3 region has the DNA TGTGCCAGCAGCTCTAGGGGGCCTGAGACCCAGTACTTC.

Of note for this clone: The junction does not match germline at one end; this may be a read error. The chain employs TRBV30 and TRBJ1-5; D ambiguous. Germline-derived CDR1 and CDR2 are GTSNPN and SVGIG (reference sequence). The CDR3 is 13 amino acids. CDR3 sequence: CAWGVLGNQPQHF. CDR3 nucleotide sequence: TGTGCCTGGGGTGTACTGGGCAATCAGCCCCAGCATTTT.